The clone carrying this TCR beta chain was seen many times. Its antigen is currently unknown. CDR3 length equals 11 residues. Germline V gene sequence: CDR1 LGHDT, CDR2 YNNKEL (reference sequence). Trimming pared 8 bases from V and 1 base from J, leaving 5 bases between. Time point meaning: newly diagnosed GD, antithyroid drugs for less than 3 months. Researchers made the TCR library from RNA that was extracted from PBMCs. The diagnosis of Graves' disease used American Thyroid Association guidelines. This sample is part of a study of regulatory T cells in long-lasting Graves disease. Study results and caveats: With persistent disease, TRBV28, TRBJ1-2 and TRBJ2-5 were the favored segments. New patients shared some 970 public clonotypes, fewer than the approximately 3,000 shared by persistent patients.

Researchers made TCR beta libraries by using iRepertoire HTBI primers and running Arm-PCR on CDR3 regions. TCRdb reprocessed the multiplex PCR reads with MiXCR, giving one entry per CDR3 protein. Of around 500,000 distinct CDR3 sequences listed, roughly 14% are singletons. These data were also reused for a study on T cells in Graves' hyperthyroidism and ophthalmopathy.

The genes are TRBV3-1 and TRBJ1-1, with D unclear. The sample in question was peripheral blood mononuclear cells (PBMCs), obtained at new diagnosis, from a patient treated with antithyroid drugs. The clonotype was recovered from a man aged 30 to 39 with Graves disease. CDR3 nucleotides: TGTGCCAGCGTAAGGAACACTGAAGCTTTCTTT. Translating it yields CASVRNTEAFF. Full variable domain (rest looked up from reference TRBV3-1 and TRBJ1-1): DTAVSQTPKYLVTQMGNDKSIKCEQNLGHDTMYWYKQDSKKFLKIMFSYNNKELIINETVPNRFSPKSPDKAHLNLHINSLELGDSAVYFCASVRNTEAFFGQGTRLTVV.